Shown below are 26 T cell receptor beta chains from a single sample sequenced in a study of T cell changes during pregnancy in multiple sclerosis. Profiled with immunoSEQ multiplex PCR; TCRdb holds only in-frame clones, not every one. The sample lists tens of thousands of clones; 92% were seen once. The specimen was peripheral blood, collected in the first trimester of pregnancy. Receptors originate from a female donor with multiple sclerosis, enrolled in a pregnancy study.

This clone occurred once. The gene calls are TRBV15 and TRBJ2-7; tentative D call: TRBD2 (5 bases). Germline V gene data show CDR1 as LNHNV and CDR2 as YYDKDF (reference sequence). V gave up 0 bases and J gave up 5 bases, with 11 bases separating them. This CDR3 contains 14 residues. CDR3 protein: CATSRDVRGNEQYF. The DNA of the CDR3 is TGTGCCACCAGCAGAGATGTCCGGGGTAACGAGCAGTACTTC.

This clone turned up a few times. The chain carries TRBV5-6 and TRBJ1-4; tentative D call: TRBD1 (6 bases). The CDR3 consists of 15 residues. The V gene's germline CDR1 is SGHDT and CDR2 YYEEEE. V lost 4 bases, J lost 2 bases, and 12 bases lay in between. The CDR3 sequence is CASSVTGLTNEKLFF. For the CDR3, the DNA is TGTGCCAGCAGCGTAACAGGGCTTACTAATGAAAAACTGTTTTTT. The full variable domain, with the rest looked up from reference TRBV5-6 and TRBJ1-4, is DAGVTQSPTHLIKTRGQQVTLRCSPKSGHDTVSWYQQALGQGPQFIFQYYEEEERQRGNFPDRFSGHQFPNYSSELNVNALLLGDSALYLCASSVTGLTNEKLFFGSGTQLSVL.

The chain recombines TRBV29-1 with TRBJ2-5; possibly TRBD1 for D (6 bases). Germline CDR1 SQVTM, CDR2 ANQGSEA. CDR3 length: 13 residues. The V gene lost 6 bases and the J gene lost 4 bases, with 15 bases spanning the gap. This CDR3 reads CSVTGRIGETQYF. CDR3 in DNA: TGCAGCGTCACAGGGAGAATCGGAGAGACCCAGTACTTC.

In its sample, this clone was seen once. V usage is TRBV18 and J usage is TRBJ1-3, with D tentatively TRBD1 (5 bases). The CDR3 spans 16 residues. Germline-derived CDR1 and CDR2 are KGHSH and LQKENI. The germline V and J ends were trimmed by 5 bases and 0 bases, with 14 bases remaining between them. The CDR3 DNA sequence: TGTGCCAGCTCATCGATGGACACGAGCTCTGGAAACACCATATATTTT. Protein product: CASSSMDTSSGNTIYF.

The chain joins TRBV9 to TRBJ2-2; TRBD1 matches 12 bases. Germline lookup yields CDR1 SGDLS and CDR2 YYNGEE. The CDR3 loop spans 16 amino acids. The ends lost 4 bases at V and 6 bases at J; junction bases unmatched: 7. The CDR3 reads CASSPRDRGRAGELFF. CDR3 in DNA: TGTGCCAGCAGCCCACGGGACAGGGGGCGGGCCGGGGAGCTGTTTTTT. Combining the CDR3 with reference TRBV9 and TRBJ2-2 gives the whole variable domain DSGVTQTPKHLITATGQRVTLRCSPRSGDLSVYWYQQSLDQGLQFLIQYYNGEERAKGNILERFSAQQFPDLHSELNLSSLELGDSALYFCASSPRDRGRAGELFFGEGSRLTVL.

The gene calls are TRBV21-1 and TRBJ2-7; TRBD2 is the table's D call, not checked against the DNA. TRBV21-1 is noted as a pseudogene. There are 12 residues in the CDR3. The CDR3 loop reads CASSKARCEQYF. CDR3 in DNA: TGTGCCAGCAGCAAAGCCCGGTGCGAGCAGTACTTC.

The rearrangement links TRBV2 to TRBJ1-2, with no clear D. Germline V CDR1 and CDR2: SNHLY, FYNNEI. Trimming pared 7 bases from V and 8 bases from J, leaving 8 bases between. CDR3 length: 10 residues. CDR3 sequence: CASTAGGYTF. CDR3 nucleotides: TGTGCCAGCACCGCCGGGGGCTACACCTTC.

This clone was recorded once. This chain links TRBV7-9 with TRBJ2-7; TRBD1 aligns across 9 bases. J was trimmed by 3 bases and V by 4 bases; bases with no gene match: 16. CDR1 and CDR2 (germline): SEHNR, FQNEAQ (reference sequence). This CDR3 has 18 amino acids. This CDR3 is CASSSTEPGQGWIYEQYF. The CDR3, as DNA: TGTGCCAGCAGCTCAACAGAACCGGGACAGGGCTGGATCTACGAGCAGTACTTC.

This clone occurred once. The J gene is TRBJ2-3, the V gene TRBV6-4, with TRBD1 matching over 10 bases. J gave up 5 bases and V 0 bases, and 8 bases lay outside the gene matches. The CDR3 totals 17 residues. The germline V gene has CDR1 MRHNA and CDR2 SNTAGT. The CDR3 nucleotides read TGTGCCAGCAGTGACTCGAAGGGGACAGGGGCCAGAGATACGCAGTATTTT. It translates to CASSDSKGTGARDTQYF.

The chain uses TRBV12-1 and TRBJ1-1; no DNA check was done on the table's D call, TRBD1. TRBV12-1 is a listed pseudogene. The CDR3 sequence is 14 residues long. CDR3 DNA sequence: TGTGCCAGCAGCGCCGACAGGGTGAACACTGAAGCTTTCTTT. It translates to CASSADRVNTEAFF.

The gene calls are TRBV10-2 and TRBJ2-3, with D possibly being TRBD2 (5 bases). The CDR3 sequence is 14 residues long. The V end lost 6 bases, the J end lost 3 bases, and 13 bases lay between the germline ends. Germline lookup yields CDR1 WSHSY and CDR2 SAAADI. The CDR3 sequence: CASSDSVATDTQYF. The CDR3 DNA reads TGCGCCAGCAGCGACTCAGTAGCGACAGATACGCAGTATTTT.

This chain uses TRBV29-1 with TRBJ2-2; the D is unclear. V was cut by 4 bases and J by 1 base, with 7 bases left in between. The CDR3 covers 13 residues. Germline CDR1 SQVTM, CDR2 ANQGSEA. CDR3 region: CSVVPRNTGELFF. DNA of the CDR3: TGCAGCGTTGTACCCAGGAACACCGGGGAGCTGTTTTTT.

The rearrangement uses TRBV7-9 and TRBJ2-1, with 11 bases aligning to TRBD2. V lost 6 bases, J lost 6 bases, and 7 bases stayed unmatched. The CDR3 spans 15 residues. The germline CDR1 and CDR2 sequences are SEHNR and FQNEAQ (reference sequence). The CDR3, as DNA: TGTGCCAGCAGGCTGACTAGCGGGAACAGCAATGAGCAGTTCTTC. Residues: CASRLTSGNSNEQFF.

This chain connects TRBV11-2 to TRBJ2-3; TRBD2 aligns across 7 bases. The CDR3 covers 15 residues. V lost 5 bases and J lost 5; bases outside the gene matches: 10. Germline values: CDR1 SGHAT, CDR2 FQNNGV. The CDR3 DNA is TGTGCCAGCAGCGAGGAAGTGGGGGGGAAAGATACGCAGTATTTT. It is translated as CASSEEVGGKDTQYF. The full variable domain, with the rest looked up from reference TRBV11-2 and TRBJ2-3, is EAGVAQSPRYKIIEKRQSVAFWCNPISGHATLYWYQQILGQGPKLLIQFQNNGVVDDSQLPKDRFSAERLKGVDSTLKIQPAKLEDSAVYLCASSEEVGGKDTQYFGPGTRLTVL.

CDR3 in DNA: TGTGCCAGCAGTTTTCTAGCGGGAGTAGGGGGTCAAGAGACCCAGTACTTC. Its protein product is CASSFLAGVGGQETQYF. J is TRBJ2-5 and V is TRBV28; 10 bases match TRBD2. Looked up from germline, CDR1 is MDHEN and CDR2 is SYDVKM. CDR3 length: 17 residues. The junction had 9 bases not matched to a gene; V was cut back by 3 bases and J by 2 bases. Supplemented by reference TRBV28 and TRBJ2-5, the full variable domain reads DVKVTQSSRYLVKRTGEKVFLECVQDMDHENMFWYRQDPGLGLRLIYFSYDVKMKEKGDIPEGYSVSREKKERFSLILESASTNQTSMYLCASSFLAGVGGQETQYFGPGTRLLVL.

The chain is built from TRBV5-1 and TRBJ2-1; 7 nucleotides agree with TRBD2. Germline V gives CDR1 SGHRS, CDR2 YFSETQ. The J segment lost 5 bases and the V segment lost 4 bases, leaving 9 bases of the junction unmatched. This CDR3 has 15 amino acids. CDR3 protein: CASSLTSQTNNEQFF. DNA of the CDR3: TGCGCCAGCAGCCTGACTAGCCAAACCAACAATGAGCAGTTCTTC.

The chain carries TRBV6-4 and TRBJ2-7; 7 bases are a match to TRBD2. V dropped 8 bases and J dropped 0; count of bases not matched to a gene: 10. The CDR3 is made up of 15 amino acids. Germline CDR1 reads MRHNA; CDR2 reads SNTAGT. In DNA form, the CDR3 reads TGTGCCAGCCCCTTGGGGAGGGCCATCTCCTACGAGCAGTACTTC. As protein: CASPLGRAISYEQYF.

V and J are TRBV29-1 and TRBJ2-7, with D perhaps matching TRBD1 (5 bases). Germline CDR1 and CDR2: SQVTM and ANQGSEA. The CDR3 covers 11 residues. Trimming removed 5 bases at V and 2 bases at J, with 7 bases between. This CDR3 is CSVQDTYEQYF. CDR3 DNA: TGCAGCGTTCAGGACACCTACGAGCAGTACTTC.

The chain carries TRBV6-6 and TRBJ2-5, with D maybe TRBD2 (5 bases). The J call is doubtful: the DNA matches TRBJ2-7 better. Germline lookup yields CDR1 MNHNY and CDR2 SVGAGI (reference sequence). This CDR3 is built from 12 residues. CDR3: CASSVRDYEQYF. The CDR3 region has the DNA TGTGCCAGCAGTGTCCGGGACTACGAGCAGTACTTC.

J is TRBJ2-3 and V is TRBV11-3; 9 bases fit TRBD2. V shed 8 bases and J 10 bases; nucleotides not matched to a gene: 13. CDR1 and CDR2 (germline): SGHNT, YENEEA. The CDR3 spans 14 residues. CDR3 in amino acids: CASSEAASGNPQYF. The CDR3 region has the DNA TGTGCCAGCTCCGAGGCGGCTAGCGGGAATCCGCAGTATTTT.

The J gene is TRBJ2-5, the V gene TRBV7-3; possibly TRBD2 for D (5 bases). Germline V CDR1 and CDR2: SGHTA, FQGTGA. V gave up 2 bases and J gave up 5 bases, with 15 bases separating them. The CDR3 spans 15 residues. CDR3 DNA sequence: TGTGCCAGCAGCTTAGGCCAGCGGCTAACGGAGACCCAGTACTTC. Encoded protein: CASSLGQRLTETQYF.

The chain carries TRBV18 and TRBJ2-3; the match to TRBD1 covers 9 bases. The CDR3 totals 16 residues. V was clipped by 3 bases and J by 2 bases; unmatched bases: 6. Looked up from germline, CDR1 is KGHSH and CDR2 is LQKENI. The CDR3 region has the DNA TGTGCCAGCTCACCCCCGGGACAGGGAAACACAGATACGCAGTATTTT. The encoded protein is CASSPPGQGNTDTQYF.

This chain uses TRBV19 with TRBJ2-1; 10 positions match TRBD2. With 6 bases clipped from V and 3 bases from J, the junction kept 5 bases outside the gene matches. This CDR3 is built from 15 residues. Germline V lookup: CDR1 LNHDA, CDR2 SQIVND (reference sequence). The CDR3 nucleotides are TGTGCCAGTAGGACCGGGACTAGCGTCTACAATGAGCAGTTCTTC. This gives the protein CASRTGTSVYNEQFF. Full variable domain (missing parts from reference TRBV19 and TRBJ2-1): DGGITQSPKYLFRKEGQNVTLSCEQNLNHDAMYWYRQDPGQGLRLIYYSQIVNDFQKGDIAEGYSVSREKKESFPLTVTSAQKNPTAFYLCASRTGTSVYNEQFFGPGTRLTVL.

V is TRBV28 and J is TRBJ2-1, with a weak D call TRBD1 (6 bases). The CDR3 consists of 12 residues. Germline CDR1 MDHEN, CDR2 SYDVKM. Trimming cost V 9 bases and J 6 bases, with 12 bases left between them. CDR3 DNA: TGTGCCAGTGGAGGACAGACCAATGAGCAGTTCTTC. This gives the protein CASGGQTNEQFF.

CDR3 sequence: CASGSMGWAPGELFF. The CDR3 DNA reads as TGTGCTAGTGGCTCCATGGGCTGGGCCCCCGGGGAGCTGTTTTTT. The chain couples TRBV12-5 to TRBJ2-2; no reliable D call. Looked up from germline, CDR1 is LGHNT and CDR2 is FRNRAP. The CDR3 runs 15 residues. V was cut by 6 bases and J by 6 bases, with 17 bases left in between.

The chain employs TRBV27 and TRBJ2-1; 12 nucleotides line up with TRBD2. Germline V lookup: CDR1 MNHEY, CDR2 SMNVEV (reference sequence). V lost 7 bases and J lost 7; bases outside the gene matches: 11. CDR3 size: 16 residues. CDR3 region: CASTTMTSGRGNEQFF. CDR3 nucleotide sequence: TGTGCCAGCACTACCATGACTAGCGGGAGAGGGAATGAGCAGTTCTTC.